This entry concerns a single T cell receptor beta chain. What it binds is unknown. Additional DNA sequences in this sample encode the identical CDR3. This entry is derived from a study of T cell responses to AZD1222 COVID-19 vaccine. Points from the study as a whole: White British people made up most donors, females outnumbered males, and clonal diversity was possibly underestimated.

The length of the CDR3 is 13 residues. Trimming removed 3 bases from V and 4 bases from J, with 9 bases in between. The method was immunoSEQ multiplex PCR; TCRdb's version includes in-frame clones alone and lacks a portion of them. The repertoire includes about 150,000 clones, 70% to 90% of them detected once, and approximately 5.1% sits in the top ten. This chain uses TRBV12-3 or TRBV12-4 with TRBJ1-2; no clear D gene. The clonotype comes from an adult in good health. Sequenced material: peripheral blood, taken on day 0 of AZD1222 vaccination. CDR3: CASSFGQTYGYTF. CDR3 DNA: TGTGCCAGCAGTTTTGGGCAGACCTATGGCTACACCTTC.